The TCR beta chain under discussion was sequenced for a study of blood T cell repertoires in COVID-19. Study-wide background: Acute and convalescent COVID-19 specimens originated in the United States, Italy and Spain. The cDNA or gDNA used as material had been derived from T cells, B-cell-depleted T cells, or PBMCs.

The ends were cut back, 4 bases at V and 0 bases at J, with 13 bases in the middle. This CDR3 is built from 16 residues. CDR1 and CDR2 (germline): MNHNS, SASEGT. In the authors' workflow: The assay estimated nucleated cells by amplifying reference gene primers. The data were produced by immunoSEQ multiplex PCR, yet TCRdb's version contains in-frame clones alone and is incomplete. V and J calls and clone size come straight from that table; D and trimming were deduced from the DNA. The sample lists roughly 250,000 clones, around 89% occurring once. The rearrangement links TRBV6-1 to TRBJ1-3; the D gene is possibly TRBD1 (6 bases). Source material: peripheral blood. The TCR was taken from a woman in her 40s with acute or convalescent COVID-19. In DNA form, the CDR3 reads TGTGCCAGCAGTGGGACAGATACCCTCTCTGGAAACACCATATATTTT. Its protein product is CASSGTDTLSGNTIYF.